Listed below are T cell receptor beta chains from one sample, sequenced in a study of blood T cell repertoires in COVID-19. Assay used: immunoSEQ multiplex PCR; TCRdb lists only in-frame clones, some missing. Here the sample spans 200,000 to 250,000 clones, around 89% being singletons. Sequenced: PBMCs or T cells enriched from blood (not recorded which). Receptor source: a woman aged 30 to 39 who had recovered from COVID-19. The CDR3 runs from the conserved cysteine through the conserved F or W. The order of the fields is clone size, V gene, J gene, D gene, CDR3 DNA, CDR3 protein. A D gene is named only where the DNA matches it firmly. Size values are once, few and many counts, or a class for expanded clones, and some rows have none.

>NA|TRBV4-1|TRBJ1-1|TRBD1
TGCGCCAGCAGCCCGGTAGAAACCCCCCAACCGGGACAGGGATACGCTTTCTTT
CASSPVETPQPGQGYAFF
>once|TRBV4-2|TRBJ2-7|TRBD2
TGTGCCAGCAGCCAAGCCTTCGGGAGGACCCACGAGCAGTACTTC
CASSQAFGRTHEQYF
>NA|TRBV5-6|TRBJ2-7|NA
TGTGCCAGCAGCCGAATAGCCTACGAGCAGTACTTC
CASSRIAYEQYF
>NA|TRBV6-5|TRBJ1-4|NA
TGTGCCAGCACCGACGGGGGGGCGGGGGAAAAACTGTTTTTT
CASTDGGAGEKLFF
>NA|TRBV25-1|TRBJ1-2|TRBD1
TGTGCCAGCAGTCCGGCGACAGGGCCCTATGGCTACACCTTC
CASSPATGPYGYTF
>NA|TRBV7-9|TRBJ2-1|TRBD2
TGTGCCAGCAGCTCTAGCGGGAGAACAGATGAGCAGTTCTTC
CASSSSGRTDEQFF
>NA|TRBV11-2|TRBJ2-7|NA
TGTGCCAGCAGCGCCTGGGGGCCCGTGAGGAACGAGCAGTACTTC
CASSAWGPVRNEQYF
>NA|TRBV29-1|TRBJ2-2|TRBD2
TGCAGCGTCCCCCGGACTAGCGGGAGTGGCGGGGAGCTGTTTTTT
CSVPRTSGSGGELFF
>NA|TRBV27|TRBJ2-5|NA
TGTGCCAGCAGTTTATGGGCAGGGCAAGAGACCCAGTACTTC
CASSLWAGQETQYF
>NA|TRBV30|TRBJ2-5|TRBD2
TGTGCCTGGAGTGTGGGGAGGGCCGTAGAGACCCAGTACTTC
CAWSVGRAVETQYF
>many|TRBV6-1|TRBJ1-5|NA
TGTGCCAGCAGTGAAGCAACAGGTAATAGCAATCAGCCCCAGCATTTT
CASSEATGNSNQPQHF
>NA|TRBV16|TRBJ2-2|NA
TGTGCCAGCAGCCAAGTTCCTAGGAATTTGTGCACCTCTGATTGTGAAGGTCCCGGGGAGCTGTTTTTT
CASSQVPRNLCTSDCEGPGELFF
>NA|TRBV29-1|TRBJ1-1|NA
TGCAGCGTTCCGGGGTCGACTGAAGCTTTCTTT
CSVPGSTEAFF
>once|TRBV5-6|TRBJ2-4|NA
TGTGCCAGCAGCTTGGCCGCGGGACAGAGGGATCTAGCCAAAAACATTCAGTACTTC
CASSLAAGQRDLAKNIQYF
>NA|TRBV11-2|TRBJ2-7|TRBD1
TGTGCCAGCAGCTCCCGACAGGGACCATCCTACGAGCAGTACTTC
CASSSRQGPSYEQYF
>NA|TRBV15|TRBJ2-1|TRBD2
TGTGCCACCAGCAGAGGAGGGGCCGGGACTAGCGGGAGGGCTTACAATGAGCAGTTCTTC
CATSRGGAGTSGRAYNEQFF
>NA|TRBV3-1/TRBV3-2|TRBJ2-3|NA
TGTGCCAGCACCCATTCCCGAGGGGGAGGGCCGACAGATACGCAGTATTTT
CASTHSRGGGPTDTQYF
>few|TRBV7-2|TRBJ1-1|NA
TGTGCCAGCAGCTTACATCCGGGGAACAACTATGAAGCTTTCTTT
CASSLHPGNNYEAFF
>NA|TRBV6-5|TRBJ1-5|NA
TGTGCCAGCAGTTTGGGCATCAATCAGCCCCAGCATTTT
CASSLGINQPQHF
>NA|TRBV18|TRBJ1-5|TRBD1
TGTGCCAGCTCACCGGACAGGGGCAATCAGCCCCAGCATTTT
CASSPDRGNQPQHF
>NA|TRBV6-5|TRBJ1-1|NA
TGTGCCAGCAGTTACTCAGAAGGAACAGGGGAAGCTTTCTTT
CASSYSEGTGEAFF
>NA|TRBV19|TRBJ2-2|NA
TGTGCCAGTAGTATCGGACACGCGAACACCGGGGAGCTGTTTTTT
CASSIGHANTGELFF
>once|TRBV9|TRBJ2-5|NA
TGTGCCAGCAGCCCCAGGACATCCCAAGAGACCCAGTACTTC
CASSPRTSQETQYF
>NA|TRBV27|TRBJ2-1|NA
TGTGCCAGCAGTTTAGGGGGGTTCTACAATGAGCAGTTCTTC
CASSLGGFYNEQFF
>NA|TRBV19|TRBJ2-7|NA
TGTGCCAGTAGTATAGGGGCCACCTACGAGCAGTACTTC
CASSIGATYEQYF
>NA|TRBV18|TRBJ2-5|NA
TGTGCCAGCTCCCCGACTGGACTAGAGACCCAGTACTTC
CASSPTGLETQYF
>NA|TRBV7-8|TRBJ2-7|NA
TGTGCCAGCAGCTTCGCCCAGTCCAGGATCTCCTACGAGCAGTACTTC
CASSFAQSRISYEQYF
>few|TRBV4-2|TRBJ1-5|TRBD1
TGTGCCAGCAGCCAAGCCGGGACAGAGAATCAGCCCCAGCATTTT
CASSQAGTENQPQHF
>NA|TRBV6-5|TRBJ1-1|TRBD1
TGTGCCAGCAGTTACTCGCCAAGGGGGCAGTCAGCTGAAGCTTTCTTT
CASSYSPRGQSAEAFF
>NA|TRBV9|TRBJ2-7|NA
TGTGCCAGCAGCGGACAGGATCAGAGGGGTTACGAGCAGTACTTC
CASSGQDQRGYEQYF
>NA|TRBV9|TRBJ2-5|NA
TGTGCCAGCAGCTTTACAGGGAGTGTAGGGGAGACCCAGTACTTC
CASSFTGSVGETQYF
>NA|TRBV6-4|TRBJ1-1|NA
TGTGCCAGCCGGGGGGAGAACACTGAAGCTTTCTTT
CASRGENTEAFF
>once|TRBV28|TRBJ1-1|NA
TGTGCCAGCAGACTGACTCCAGGAACGGGAAACACTGAAGCTTTCTTT
CASRLTPGTGNTEAFF
>NA|TRBV9|TRBJ2-3|NA
TGTGCCAGCAGTCCGGGACTCCAGGGAGCAGATACGCAGTATTTT
CASSPGLQGADTQYF
>NA|TRBV3-1/TRBV3-2|TRBJ2-5|TRBD2
TGTGCCAGCAGCCAAGTAGCGGGGATGGGAGAGACCCAGTACTTC
CASSQVAGMGETQYF
>NA|TRBV5-8|TRBJ1-1|NA
TGTGCCAGCAGCATCCAGGGAGGTGAAGCTTTCTTT
CASSIQGGEAFF
>NA|TRBV7-9|TRBJ1-1|TRBD1
TGTGCCAGCAGCAAATTCCCACAGGGGGCGAAAACTGAAGCTTTCTTT
CASSKFPQGAKTEAFF
>NA|TRBV5-4|TRBJ1-5|TRBD1
TGTGCCAGCAGCTTTACGGGACAGGGGGTTTTAGGCAATCAGCCCCAGCATTTT
CASSFTGQGVLGNQPQHF
>NA|TRBV28|TRBJ1-5|NA
TGTGCCAGCATCCTAACGGGCGGGGGCAATCAGCCCCAGCATTTT
CASILTGGGNQPQHF
>NA|TRBV4-3|TRBJ2-2|NA
TGCGCCAGCAGCCAAGGGGCGACCGGGGAGCTGTTTTTT
CASSQGATGELFF
>once|TRBV7-9|TRBJ2-7|TRBD1
TGTGCCAGCAGCTACACAGGGGACGGCTACGAGCAGTACTTC
CASSYTGDGYEQYF
>NA|TRBV7-9|TRBJ2-2|NA
TGTGCCAGCAGCTCTTCCACCGGGGAGCTGTTTTTT
CASSSSTGELFF